The 20 T cell receptor beta chains below were found in one sample sequenced in a study of shared clonotypes between healthy human individuals. The repertoire was sequenced with immunoSEQ multiplex PCR; TCRdb's copy has only in-frame clones and lacks some. The data contain about 560,000 clones, around three quarters of them singletons. The sample taken for sequencing was PBMCs. Every receptor here comes from a middle-aged woman in good health. Some clones in this sample may be carry-over from other donors' samples.

This clone has a single count. The sample has other DNA sequences that encode this CDR3 too. J is TRBJ2-5 and V is TRBV5-1, with no clear D. The germline V gene encodes CDR1 SGHRS and CDR2 YFSETQ. The CDR3 sequence is 12 residues long. V was cut by 3 bases and J by 4 bases, with 7 bases left in between. The CDR3 DNA reads TGCGCCAGCAGCTCAAGAGGAGAGACCCAGTACTTC. Translated: CASSSRGETQYF.

This sequence joins TRBV29-1 and TRBJ1-1; 11 nucleotides agree with TRBD1. There are 13 residues in the CDR3. The V gene's germline CDR1 is SQVTM and CDR2 ANQGSEA. The J segment lost 4 bases and the V segment lost 6 bases, leaving 4 bases of the junction unmatched. The CDR3 nucleotides are TGCAGCGTGGGACAGGGGGAGGGCACTGAAGCTTTCTTT. Its protein product is CSVGQGEGTEAFF.

This clone was seen a few times. A junction end diverges from the germline sequence, so it may reflect a read error. The sample carries other DNA sequences with the same CDR3. J is TRBJ1-1 and V is TRBV6-4, with a possible D match to TRBD1 (5 bases). The CDR3 spans 14 residues. Germline CDR1 MRHNA, CDR2 SNTAGT. The CDR3 loop reads CASSEGQENTEAFF. CDR3 DNA sequence: TGTGCCAGCAGTGAGGGGCAGGAGAACACTGAAGCCTTCTTT.

V and J are TRBV18 and TRBJ1-2, with 9 bases lining up with TRBD1. The CDR3 consists of 16 residues. V lost 3 bases and J lost 4; bases outside the gene matches: 9. Per the germline V gene, CDR1 is KGHSH and CDR2 is LQKENI. The CDR3 coding sequence is TGTGCCAGCTCACCGCCGGGACAGGGCTCCCTCTATGGCTACACCTTC. This sequence encodes CASSPPGQGSLYGYTF.

Concerning this clone: Since a far larger clone is one base different, this is likely a read error. A read error is likely, as this CDR3 ends without the conserved phenylalanine or tryptophan. The chain joins TRBV14 to TRBJ1-5; TRBD1 might be the D (5 bases). Trimming cost V 3 bases and J 4 bases, with 13 bases left between them. The CDR3 extends over 15 amino acids. Germline V CDR1 and CDR2: SGHDN, FVKESK. In DNA, the CDR3 is TGTGCCAGCAGCCAGCGGCGGGGGGGGAATCAGCCCCAGCATCTT. Its translation is CASSQRRGGNQPQHL.

The rearrangement joins TRBV6-6 to TRBJ1-5; 8 bases fit TRBD1. Trimming removed 6 bases from V and 2 bases from J; junction bases left unmatched: 9. CDR1 and CDR2 (germline): MNHNY, SVGAGI (reference sequence). The CDR3 is 16 amino acids. The DNA for the CDR3 is TGTGCCAGCAGCCTAACAGGGGGTCTAGGCAATCAGCCCCAGCATTTT. Its translation is CASSLTGGLGNQPQHF.

The V and J genes are TRBV4-3 and TRBJ1-2; TRBD1 is a possible D gene (5 bases). The V gene lost 4 bases and the J gene lost 1 base, with 10 bases spanning the gap. The germline V gene encodes CDR1 LGHNA and CDR2 YSLEER. The CDR3 runs to 14 residues. The CDR3 is CASSPTDVNYGYTF. CDR3 bases: TGCGCCAGCAGCCCGACAGATGTTAACTATGGCTACACCTTC.

The rearrangement joins TRBV6-1 to TRBJ1-5; tentative D call: TRBD1 (5 bases). Germline V gives CDR1 MNHNS, CDR2 SASEGT. Trimming took 3 bases from V and 4 from J, leaving 16 bases between them. This CDR3 has 16 residues. The CDR3 spells CASSEPVLGGNQPQHF. The DNA for the CDR3 is TGTGCCAGCAGTGAGCCGGTCCTGGGGGGAAATCAGCCCCAGCATTTT.

The chain has TRBV19 and TRBJ2-6, with 10 bases matching TRBD1. V trimming: 6 bases; J trimming: 0 bases; junction bases outside the gene matches: 5. Germline V lookup: CDR1 LNHDA, CDR2 SQIVND (reference sequence). This CDR3 region has 17 residues. The CDR3 region is CASSGTGVSSGANVLTF. CDR3 sequence (DNA): TGTGCCAGTAGCGGGACAGGGGTTTCCTCTGGGGCCAACGTCCTGACTTTC.

Regarding this clone: A far larger clone is just one base off, so this is likely a read error. The CDR3 is CAWSEGRGSPLHF. DNA of the CDR3: TGTGCCTGGAGTGAGGGCAGGGGTTCACCCCTCCACTTT. The rearrangement links TRBV30 to TRBJ1-6; D possibly corresponds to TRBD1 (6 bases). Germline V gene lookup returns CDR1 GTSNPN and CDR2 SVGIG (reference sequence). V lost 1 base to trimming and J lost 9 bases, with 10 bases between them. This CDR3 has 13 amino acids. Based on the CDR3 plus reference TRBV30 and TRBJ1-6, the full variable domain is SQTIHQWPATLVQPVGSPLSLECTVEGTSNPNLYWYRQAAGRGLQLLFYSVGIGQISSEVPQNLSASRPQDRQFILSSKKLLLSDSGFYLCAWSEGRGSPLHFGNGTRLTVT.

This clone has just a few counts. V gene TRBV4-3 combines with J gene TRBJ1-5; TRBD1 matches 7 bases. The CDR3 sequence is 18 residues long. V gave up 0 bases and J gave up 0 bases; unmatched junction bases: 8. Looked up from germline, CDR1 is LGHNA and CDR2 is YSLEER. CDR3 nucleotide sequence: TGCGCCAGCAGCCAAGATCCCCGTGGGACAGCTAGCAATCAGCCCCAGCATTTT. Translated: CASSQDPRGTASNQPQHF.

This clone appeared a single time. V usage is TRBV11-1 and J usage is TRBJ2-1, with 7 bases lining up with TRBD2. The CDR3 is made up of 17 amino acids. CDR1 and CDR2 (germline): SGHAT, FQDESV (reference sequence). J was trimmed by 3 bases and V by 1 base; bases with no gene match: 9. CDR3 bases: TGTGCCAGCAGCTTAGTTTTTGCTAGCGGCCACTACAATGAGCAGTTCTTC. Translating gives CASSLVFASGHYNEQFF.

The chain couples TRBV30 to TRBJ2-5, with no clear D. This CDR3 is built from 15 residues. V lost 3 bases to trimming and J lost 3 bases, with 17 bases between them. From germline, CDR1 is GTSNPN and CDR2 SVGIG (reference sequence). The CDR3 sequence is CAWSAYQQSKETQYF. CDR3 DNA sequence: TGTGCCTGGAGCGCATATCAACAGTCGAAAGAGACCCAGTACTTC.

The chain couples TRBV18 to TRBJ2-3; D is uncertain. The CDR3 covers 14 residues. The V gene's germline CDR1 is KGHSH and CDR2 LQKENI. V lost 1 base and J lost 0, with 5 bases in between. The CDR3 reads CASSPQLSTDTQYF. CDR3 DNA sequence: TGTGCCAGCTCACCACAGTTGAGCACAGATACGCAGTATTTT.

This clone appeared once. In DNA form, the CDR3 reads TGTGCCAGCAGCTTAGCAGGGTGGGATTATGGCTACACCTTC. Translated, it gives CASSLAGWDYGYTF. V usage is TRBV7-2 and J usage is TRBJ1-2; no clear D gene. The CDR3 has 14 amino acids. Germline-derived CDR1 and CDR2 are SGHTA and FQGNSA. The ends were cut back, 0 bases at V and 5 bases at J, with 10 bases in the middle.

This clone has more than one count but fewer than ten. This rearrangement joins TRBV7-9 to TRBJ2-2; no reliable D call. V shed 4 bases and J shed 2 bases, with 2 bases lying between them. From germline, CDR1 is SEHNR and CDR2 FQNEAQ (reference sequence). CDR3 size: 12 residues. DNA of the CDR3: TGTGCCAGCAGCTATAACACCGGGGAGCTGTTTTTT. It is translated as CASSYNTGELFF.

V is TRBV29-1 and J is TRBJ1-1; weak D call: TRBD1 (6 bases). In germline, CDR1 is SQVTM, CDR2 ANQGSEA. The ends were cut back, 4 bases at V and 3 bases at J, with 6 bases in the middle. The CDR3 is made up of 11 amino acids. The CDR3 DNA sequence: TGCAGCGTTGGGGGGCACACTGAAGCTTTCTTT. Its protein product is CSVGGHTEAFF.

This clone was observed a handful of times. The V and J genes are TRBV4-1 and TRBJ1-5; the D gene is possibly TRBD1 (6 bases). This CDR3 region has 15 residues. Germline lookup yields CDR1 MGHRA and CDR2 YSYEKL. The ends were cut back, 0 bases at V and 4 bases at J, with 10 bases in the middle. Here the CDR3 DNA reads TGCGCCAGCAGCCAAGATGGGGGGCCTAATCAGCCCCAGCATTTT. Amino acids: CASSQDGGPNQPQHF.

This chain links TRBV5-6 with TRBJ1-4, with 7 bases identical to TRBD1. This CDR3 is built from 12 residues. V was pared by 5 bases and J by 10 bases, with 5 bases of the junction left unmatched. The V gene's germline CDR1 is SGHDT and CDR2 YYEEEE. The DNA for the CDR3 is TGTGCCAGCAGGGGCAGGGGGTCAAAACTGTTTTTT. It translates to CASRGRGSKLFF.

Note on this clone: This probably arose from a read error, given a far larger clone one base away. The chain employs TRBV2 and TRBJ1-1, with D possibly TRBD1 on 5 matching bases. The CDR3 has 12 residues. Germline values: CDR1 SNHLY, CDR2 FYNNEI. The chain's CDR3 is CAGSLQGTEAFF. The CDR3 nucleotides read TGTGCCGGCAGTTTGCAGGGCACCGAAGCTTTCTTT. The full variable domain, completed using reference TRBV2 and TRBJ1-1, is EPEVTQTPSHQVTQMGQEVILRCVPISNHLYFYWYRQILGQKVEFLVSFYNNEISEKSEIFDDQFSVERPDGSNFTLKIRSTKLEDSAMYFCAGSLQGTEAFFGQGTRLTVV.